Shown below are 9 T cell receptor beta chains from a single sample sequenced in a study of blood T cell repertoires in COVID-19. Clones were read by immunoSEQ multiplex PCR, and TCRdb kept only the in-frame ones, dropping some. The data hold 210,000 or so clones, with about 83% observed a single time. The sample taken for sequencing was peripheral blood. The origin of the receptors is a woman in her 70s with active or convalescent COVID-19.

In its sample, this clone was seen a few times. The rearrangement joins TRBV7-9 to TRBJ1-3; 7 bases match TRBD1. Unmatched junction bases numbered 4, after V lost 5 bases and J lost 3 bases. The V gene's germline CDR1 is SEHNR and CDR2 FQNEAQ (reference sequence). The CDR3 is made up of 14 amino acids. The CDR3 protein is CASSRQGLGNTIYF. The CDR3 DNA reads TGTGCCAGCAGCCGACAGGGTCTTGGAAACACCATATATTTT.

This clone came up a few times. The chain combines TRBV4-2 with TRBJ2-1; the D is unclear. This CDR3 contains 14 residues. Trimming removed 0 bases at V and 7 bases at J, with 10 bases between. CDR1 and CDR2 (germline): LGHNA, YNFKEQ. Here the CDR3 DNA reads TGTGCCAGCAGCCAAGAAGGCGCGCGGAATGAGCAGTTCTTC. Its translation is CASSQEGARNEQFF.

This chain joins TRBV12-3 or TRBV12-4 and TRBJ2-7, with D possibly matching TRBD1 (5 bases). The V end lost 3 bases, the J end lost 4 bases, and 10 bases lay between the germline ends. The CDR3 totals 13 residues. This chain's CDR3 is CASSFGRDYEQYF. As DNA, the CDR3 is TGTGCCAGCAGTTTCGGCAGGGATTACGAGCAGTACTTC.

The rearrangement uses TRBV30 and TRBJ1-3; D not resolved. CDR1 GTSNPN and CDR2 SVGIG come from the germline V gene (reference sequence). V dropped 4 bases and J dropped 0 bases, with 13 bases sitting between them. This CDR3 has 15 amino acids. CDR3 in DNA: TGTGCCTGGATGAAATCCCGAGCCTCTGGAAACACCATATATTTT. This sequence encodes CAWMKSRASGNTIYF.

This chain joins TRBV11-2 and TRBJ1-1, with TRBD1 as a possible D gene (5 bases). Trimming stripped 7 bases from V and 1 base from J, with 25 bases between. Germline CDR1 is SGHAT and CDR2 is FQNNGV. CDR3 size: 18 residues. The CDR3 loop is CASNNLKGNLRTNTEAFF. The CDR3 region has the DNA TGTGCCAGCAACAATCTAAAGGGGAACCTCAGAACGAACACTGAAGCTTTCTTT.

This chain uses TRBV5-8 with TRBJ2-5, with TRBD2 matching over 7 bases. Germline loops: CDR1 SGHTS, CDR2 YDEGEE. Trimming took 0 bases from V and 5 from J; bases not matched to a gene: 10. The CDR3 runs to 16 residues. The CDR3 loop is CASSLVRGTIVETQYF. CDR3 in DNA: TGTGCCAGCAGCTTGGTCCGGGGGACTATCGTGGAGACCCAGTACTTC.

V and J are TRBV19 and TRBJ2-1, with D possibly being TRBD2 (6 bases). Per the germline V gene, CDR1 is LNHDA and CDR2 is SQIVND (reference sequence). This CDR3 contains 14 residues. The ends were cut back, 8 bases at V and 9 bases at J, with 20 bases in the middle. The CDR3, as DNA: TGTGCCAGTTCCCGGGACTGGGGTGTTGTTGAGCAGTTCTTC. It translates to CASSRDWGVVEQFF.

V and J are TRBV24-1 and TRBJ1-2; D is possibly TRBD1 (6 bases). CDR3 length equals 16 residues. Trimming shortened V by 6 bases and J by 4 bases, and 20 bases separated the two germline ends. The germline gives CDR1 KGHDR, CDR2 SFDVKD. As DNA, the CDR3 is TGTGCCACCAGTAAGTCGGCAGGGGCCGGTATCTATGGCTACACCTTC. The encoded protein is CATSKSAGAGIYGYTF.

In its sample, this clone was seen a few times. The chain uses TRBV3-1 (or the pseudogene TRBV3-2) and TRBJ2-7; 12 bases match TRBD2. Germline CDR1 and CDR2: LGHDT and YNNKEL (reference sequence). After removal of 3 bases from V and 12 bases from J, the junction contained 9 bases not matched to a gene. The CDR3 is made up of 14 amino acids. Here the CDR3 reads CASSQGMTSGSLYF. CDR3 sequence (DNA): TGTGCCAGCAGCCAGGGGATGACTAGCGGGAGCCTGTACTTC.